This note documents a single T cell receptor beta chain sequence. Its antigen is currently unknown. The junction shows a germline mismatch at one end, possibly a read error. Different DNA sequences within this sample yield the same CDR3. CDR3 size: 14 residues. Germline lookup yields CDR1 SGHTA and CDR2 FQGNSA. The entry originates in a study of cytomegalovirus exposure and HLA in healthy donors. The PCR employed 60 Vbeta primers together with 13 Jbeta primers. Repertoires were generated with immunoSEQ multiplex PCR, while TCRdb's copy carries only in-frame clones and drops some. The data show 75,000 to 100,000 clones, 55% to 80% seen once. Study results and caveats: TCR beta V segments were, for the most part, productive about 87% or about 30% of the time in an earlier analysis. Among the CMV-associated chains, three were confirmed in vitro as specific for CMV antigens.

The J gene is TRBJ2-5, the V gene TRBV7-2, with D perhaps TRBD1 (6 bases). The sequenced material came from PBMCs. The sequence was obtained from a man in his forties in good health and CMV-seronegative. CDR3 sequence (DNA): TGCGCCAGCAGCTTAAGGACAGCACTAGAGACCCAGTACTTC. It translates to CASSLRTALETQYF.